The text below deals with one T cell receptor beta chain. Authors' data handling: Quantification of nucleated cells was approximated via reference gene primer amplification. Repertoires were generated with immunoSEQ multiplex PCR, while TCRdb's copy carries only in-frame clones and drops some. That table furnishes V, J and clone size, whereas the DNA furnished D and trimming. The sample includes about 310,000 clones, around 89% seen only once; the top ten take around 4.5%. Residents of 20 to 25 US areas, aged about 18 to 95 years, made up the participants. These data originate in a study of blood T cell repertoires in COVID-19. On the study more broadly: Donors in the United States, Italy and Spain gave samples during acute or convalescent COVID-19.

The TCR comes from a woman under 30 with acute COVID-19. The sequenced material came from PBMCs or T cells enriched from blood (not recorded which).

The CDR3 is CASGLVRLAGVPSEQYF. CDR3 DNA sequence: TGTGCTAGTGGTTTGGTACGGCTAGCGGGAGTCCCCAGCGAGCAGTACTTC. The chain has TRBV12-5 and TRBJ2-7, with 10 bases fitting TRBD2. Germline loops: CDR1 LGHNT, CDR2 FRNRAP. The CDR3 consists of 17 residues. With 0 bases clipped from V and 6 bases from J, the junction kept 11 bases outside the gene matches. Together with reference TRBV12-5 and TRBJ2-7, the CDR3 gives the full variable domain: DARVTQTPRHKVTEMGQEVTMRCQPILGHNTVFWYRQTMMQGLELLAYFRNRAPLDDSGMPKDRFSAEMPDATLATLKIQPSEPRDSAVYFCASGLVRLAGVPSEQYFGPGTRLTVT.